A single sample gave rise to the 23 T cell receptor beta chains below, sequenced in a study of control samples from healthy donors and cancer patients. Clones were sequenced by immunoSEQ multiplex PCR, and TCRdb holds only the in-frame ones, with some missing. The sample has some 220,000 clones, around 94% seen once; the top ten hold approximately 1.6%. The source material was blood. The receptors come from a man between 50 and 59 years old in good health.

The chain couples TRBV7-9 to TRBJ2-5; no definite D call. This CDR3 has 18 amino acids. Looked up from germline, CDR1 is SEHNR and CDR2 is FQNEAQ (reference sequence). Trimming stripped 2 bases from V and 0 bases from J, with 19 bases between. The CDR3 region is CASSLRRRVGSDQETQYF. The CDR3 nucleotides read TGTGCCAGCAGCTTACGGCGGAGAGTCGGGTCCGACCAAGAGACCCAGTACTTC.

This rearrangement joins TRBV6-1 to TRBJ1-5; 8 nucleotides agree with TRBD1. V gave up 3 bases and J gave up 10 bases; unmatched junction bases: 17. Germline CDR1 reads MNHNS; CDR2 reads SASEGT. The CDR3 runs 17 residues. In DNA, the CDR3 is TGTGCCAGCAGTGAGATTTGGACAGGGATGAACTGGGGACCCCAGCATTTT. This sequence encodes CASSEIWTGMNWGPQHF.

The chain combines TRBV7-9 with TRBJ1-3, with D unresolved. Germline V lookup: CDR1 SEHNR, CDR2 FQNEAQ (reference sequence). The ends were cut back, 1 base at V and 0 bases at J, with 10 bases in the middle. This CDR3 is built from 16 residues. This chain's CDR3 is CASSLGRTYSGNTIYF. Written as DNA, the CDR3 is TGTGCCAGCAGCTTAGGCAGGACTTACTCTGGAAACACCATATATTTT.

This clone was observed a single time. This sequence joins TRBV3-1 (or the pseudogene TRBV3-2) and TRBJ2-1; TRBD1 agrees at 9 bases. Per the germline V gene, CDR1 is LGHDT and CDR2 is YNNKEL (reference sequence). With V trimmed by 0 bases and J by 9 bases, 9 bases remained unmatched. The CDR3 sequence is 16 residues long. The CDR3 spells CASSQDGWGQGPEQFF. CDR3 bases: TGTGCCAGCAGCCAAGATGGTTGGGGACAGGGACCTGAGCAGTTCTTC.

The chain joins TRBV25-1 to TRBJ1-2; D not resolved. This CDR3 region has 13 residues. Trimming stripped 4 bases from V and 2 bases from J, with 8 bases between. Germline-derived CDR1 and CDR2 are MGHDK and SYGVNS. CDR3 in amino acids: CASSVEGNYGYTF. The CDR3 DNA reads TGTGCCAGCAGTGTAGAGGGAAACTATGGCTACACCTTC.

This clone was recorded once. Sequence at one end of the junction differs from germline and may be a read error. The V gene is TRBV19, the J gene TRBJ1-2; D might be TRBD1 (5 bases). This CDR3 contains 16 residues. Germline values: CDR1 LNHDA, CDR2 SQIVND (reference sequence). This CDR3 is CASSINGVARDRGYIF. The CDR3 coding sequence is TGTGCCAGTAGTATTAACGGAGTAGCCAGGGATCGTGGCTACATCTTC.

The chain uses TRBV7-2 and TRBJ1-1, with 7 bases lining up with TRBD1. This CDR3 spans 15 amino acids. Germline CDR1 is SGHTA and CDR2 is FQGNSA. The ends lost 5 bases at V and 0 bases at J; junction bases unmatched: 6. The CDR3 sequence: CASSAAGTVNTEAFF. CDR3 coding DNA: TGTGCCAGCAGCGCCGCCGGGACAGTGAACACTGAAGCTTTCTTT.

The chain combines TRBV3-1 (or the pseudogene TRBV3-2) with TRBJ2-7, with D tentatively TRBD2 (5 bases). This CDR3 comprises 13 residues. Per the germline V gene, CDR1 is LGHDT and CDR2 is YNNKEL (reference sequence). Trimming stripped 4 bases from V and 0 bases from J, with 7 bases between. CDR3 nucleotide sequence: TGTGCCAGCAGCCTTGGGAGCTCCTACGAGCAGTACGTC. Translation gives CASSLGSSYEQYV.

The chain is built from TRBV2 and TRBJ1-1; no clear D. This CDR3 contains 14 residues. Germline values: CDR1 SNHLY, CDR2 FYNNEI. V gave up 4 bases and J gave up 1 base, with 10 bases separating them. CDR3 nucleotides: TGTGCCAGCAGTGTGAACAGCCCGAACACTGAAGCTTTCTTT. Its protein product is CASSVNSPNTEAFF.

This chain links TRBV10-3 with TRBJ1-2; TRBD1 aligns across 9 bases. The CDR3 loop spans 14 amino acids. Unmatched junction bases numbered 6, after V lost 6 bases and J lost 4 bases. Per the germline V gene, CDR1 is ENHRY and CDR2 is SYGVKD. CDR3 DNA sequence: TGTGCCATCAGACCCGGGACAGGGATCTATGGCTACACCTTC. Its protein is CAIRPGTGIYGYTF.

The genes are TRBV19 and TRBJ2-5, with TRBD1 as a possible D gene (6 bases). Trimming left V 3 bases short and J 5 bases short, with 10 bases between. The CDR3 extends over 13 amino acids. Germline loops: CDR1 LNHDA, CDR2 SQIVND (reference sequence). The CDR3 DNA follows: TGTGCCAGTAGTATTGGGGGCTACGAGACCCAGTACTTC. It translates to CASSIGGYETQYF.

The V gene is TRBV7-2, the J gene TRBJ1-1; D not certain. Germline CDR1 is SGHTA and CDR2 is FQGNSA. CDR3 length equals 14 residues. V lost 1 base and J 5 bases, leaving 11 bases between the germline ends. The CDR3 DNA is TGTGCCAGCAGCTTAGGTTCTCTCGGGACTGAAGCTTTCTTT. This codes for CASSLGSLGTEAFF. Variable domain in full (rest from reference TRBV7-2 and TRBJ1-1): GAGVSQSPSNKVTEKGKDVELRCDPISGHTALYWYRQSLGQGLEFLIYFQGNSAPDKSGLPSDRFSAERTGGSVSTLTIQRTQQEDSAVYLCASSLGSLGTEAFFGQGTRLTVV.

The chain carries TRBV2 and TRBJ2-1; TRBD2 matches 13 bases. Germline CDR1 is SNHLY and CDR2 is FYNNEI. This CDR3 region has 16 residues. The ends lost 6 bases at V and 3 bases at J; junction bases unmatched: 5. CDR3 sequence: CASSVLAGGHYNEQFF. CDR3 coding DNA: TGTGCCAGCAGCGTACTAGCGGGGGGGCACTACAATGAGCAGTTCTTC.

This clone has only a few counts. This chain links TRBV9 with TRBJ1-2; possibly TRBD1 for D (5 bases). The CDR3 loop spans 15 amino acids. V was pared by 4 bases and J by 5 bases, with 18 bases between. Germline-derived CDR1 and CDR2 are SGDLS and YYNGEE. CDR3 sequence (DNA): TGTGCCAGCAGCCGCCAGAGGGACCCCGCTTATGGCTACACCTTC. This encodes CASSRQRDPAYGYTF.

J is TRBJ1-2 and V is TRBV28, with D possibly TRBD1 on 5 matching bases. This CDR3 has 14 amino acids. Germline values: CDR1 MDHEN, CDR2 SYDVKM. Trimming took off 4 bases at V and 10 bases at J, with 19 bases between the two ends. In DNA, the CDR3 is TGTGCCAGCAGTTCCCCGGGACTCAATCGGGACTACACCTTC. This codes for CASSSPGLNRDYTF.

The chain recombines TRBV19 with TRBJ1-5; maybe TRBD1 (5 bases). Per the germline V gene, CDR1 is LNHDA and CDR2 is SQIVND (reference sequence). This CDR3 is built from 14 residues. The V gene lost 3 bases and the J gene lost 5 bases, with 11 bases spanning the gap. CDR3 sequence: CASSIWGVYQPQHF. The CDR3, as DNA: TGTGCCAGTAGTATTTGGGGGGTTTATCAGCCCCAGCATTTT.

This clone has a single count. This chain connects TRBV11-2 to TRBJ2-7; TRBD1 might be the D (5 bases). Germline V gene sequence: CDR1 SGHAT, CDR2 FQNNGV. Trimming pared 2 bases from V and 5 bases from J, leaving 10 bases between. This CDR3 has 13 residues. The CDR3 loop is CASSLRAGHEQYV. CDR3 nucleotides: TGTGCCAGCAGCTTAAGGGCAGGGCACGAGCAGTACGTC.

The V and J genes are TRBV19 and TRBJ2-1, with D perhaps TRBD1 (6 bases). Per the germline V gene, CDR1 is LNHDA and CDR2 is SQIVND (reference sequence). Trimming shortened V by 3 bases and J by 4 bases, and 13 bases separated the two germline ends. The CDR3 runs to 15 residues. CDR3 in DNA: TGTGCCAGTAGTATCGATGAGGGGGATTACAATGAGCAGTTCTTC. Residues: CASSIDEGDYNEQFF.

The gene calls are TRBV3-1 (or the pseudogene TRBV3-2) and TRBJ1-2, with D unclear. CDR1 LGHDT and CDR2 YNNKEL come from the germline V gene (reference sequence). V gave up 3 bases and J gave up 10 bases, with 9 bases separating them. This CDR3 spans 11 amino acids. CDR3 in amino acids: CASSHRMYYTF. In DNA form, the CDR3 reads TGTGCCAGCAGCCACCGAATGTACTACACCTTC.

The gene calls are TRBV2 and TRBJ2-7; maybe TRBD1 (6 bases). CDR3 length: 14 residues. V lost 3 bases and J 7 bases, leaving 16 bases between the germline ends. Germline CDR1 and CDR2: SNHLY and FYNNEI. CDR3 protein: CASSEMQGRWEQYV. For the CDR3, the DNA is TGTGCCAGCAGTGAGATGCAGGGGAGATGGGAGCAGTACGTC.

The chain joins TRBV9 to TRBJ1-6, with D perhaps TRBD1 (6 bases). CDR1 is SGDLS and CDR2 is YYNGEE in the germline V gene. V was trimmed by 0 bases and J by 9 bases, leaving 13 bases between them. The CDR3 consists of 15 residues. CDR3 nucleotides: TGTGCCAGCAGCGTAGACCCGGGGGCAGGTTCACCCCTCCACTTT. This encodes CASSVDPGAGSPLHF.

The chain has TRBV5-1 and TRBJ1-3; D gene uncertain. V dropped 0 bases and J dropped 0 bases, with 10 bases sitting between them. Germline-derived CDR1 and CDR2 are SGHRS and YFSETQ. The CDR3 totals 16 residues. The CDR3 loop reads CASSLAGGSSGNTIYF. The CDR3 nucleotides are TGCGCCAGCAGCTTGGCCGGTGGAAGCTCTGGAAACACCATATATTTT.

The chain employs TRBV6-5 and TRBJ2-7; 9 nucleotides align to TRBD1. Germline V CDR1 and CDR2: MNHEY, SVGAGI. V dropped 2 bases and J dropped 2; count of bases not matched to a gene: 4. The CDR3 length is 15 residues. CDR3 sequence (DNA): TGTGCCAGCAGTTACGTGGGACAGGGCCCCTACGAGCAGTACTTC. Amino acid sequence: CASSYVGQGPYEQYF.